This TCR beta chain was sequenced in a study of T cells after yellow fever vaccination. CDR1 and CDR2 (germline): SGHTA, FQGNSA. This CDR3 is built from 15 residues. Trimming took off 2 bases at V and 7 bases at J, with 14 bases between the two ends. This clonotype came up a few times. The authors made TCR cDNA by 5'RACE template switching, adding a universal primer site and UMIs. Each CDR3 protein is one row after TCRdb ran MiXCR on the 5' RACE reads. The sample records just under 600,000 distinct CDR3 sequences, roughly 14% being singletons. The sequencing here drew on PBMCs, taken on the day of the yellow fever booster vaccination. The rearrangement joins TRBV7-2 to TRBJ1-4; perhaps TRBD1 as D (6 bases). The sequence was collected from a man aged 30 to 45 who received the YFV17D yellow fever vaccine. The CDR3 DNA is TGTGCCAGCAGCTTACAAGGAGGGGGGGTTGAAAAACTGTTTTTT. Protein sequence: CASSLQGGGVEKLFF.